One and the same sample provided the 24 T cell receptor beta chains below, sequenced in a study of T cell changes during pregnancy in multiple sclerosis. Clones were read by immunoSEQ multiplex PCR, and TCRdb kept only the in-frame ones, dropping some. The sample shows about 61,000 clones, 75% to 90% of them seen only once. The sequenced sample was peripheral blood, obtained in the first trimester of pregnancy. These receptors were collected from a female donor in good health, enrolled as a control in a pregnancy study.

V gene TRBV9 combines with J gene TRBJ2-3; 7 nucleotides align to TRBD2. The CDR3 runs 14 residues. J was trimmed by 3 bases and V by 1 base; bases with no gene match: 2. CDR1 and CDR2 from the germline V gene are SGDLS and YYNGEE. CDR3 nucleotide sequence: TGTGCCAGCAGCGTAAGAGCGGGGACAGATACGCAGTATTTT. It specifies CASSVRAGTDTQYF. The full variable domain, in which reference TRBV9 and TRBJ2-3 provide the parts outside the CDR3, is DSGVTQTPKHLITATGQRVTLRCSPRSGDLSVYWYQQSLDQGLQFLIQYYNGEERAKGNILERFSAQQFPDLHSELNLSSLELGDSALYFCASSVRAGTDTQYFGPGTRLTVL.

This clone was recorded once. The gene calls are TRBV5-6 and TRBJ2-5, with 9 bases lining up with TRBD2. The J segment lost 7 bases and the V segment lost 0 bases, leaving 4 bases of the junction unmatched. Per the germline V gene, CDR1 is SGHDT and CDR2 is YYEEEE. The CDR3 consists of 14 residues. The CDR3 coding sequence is TGTGCCAGCAGCTTGGCATTAGCGGGGGCGACCCAGTACTTC. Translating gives CASSLALAGATQYF.

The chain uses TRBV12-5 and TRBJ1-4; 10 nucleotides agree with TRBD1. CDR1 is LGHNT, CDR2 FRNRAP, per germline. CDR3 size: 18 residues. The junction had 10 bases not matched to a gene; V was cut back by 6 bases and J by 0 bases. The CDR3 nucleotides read TGTGCTAGTGGAAGACAGGGGGCCCGCGTGTCAACTAATGAAAAACTGTTTTTT. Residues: CASGRQGARVSTNEKLFF. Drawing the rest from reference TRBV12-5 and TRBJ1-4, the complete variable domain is DARVTQTPRHKVTEMGQEVTMRCQPILGHNTVFWYRQTMMQGLELLAYFRNRAPLDDSGMPKDRFSAEMPDATLATLKIQPSEPRDSAVYFCASGRQGARVSTNEKLFFGSGTQLSVL.

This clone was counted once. CDR3 residues: CASSERQGDGAFF. The CDR3 coding sequence is TGTGCCAGCAGTGAAAGGCAGGGGGACGGAGCTTTCTTT. The genes are TRBV2 and TRBJ1-1; 7 bases match TRBD1. Germline V gives CDR1 SNHLY, CDR2 FYNNEI. This CDR3 comprises 13 residues. V shed 2 bases, J shed 10 bases, and the junction held 7 bases outside the gene matches.

CDR3 in DNA: TGTGCCAGCAGCTTAGACAGCTACGAGCAGTACTTC. Protein product: CASSLDSYEQYF. This chain links TRBV11-3 with TRBJ2-7; D not resolved. Germline V lookup: CDR1 SGHNT, CDR2 YENEEA. The germline V and J ends were trimmed by 0 bases and 3 bases, with 3 bases remaining between them. This CDR3 region has 12 residues.

CDR3 coding DNA: TGTGCCAGCAGCCAGGACAGGGCCCCAAATGAAAAACTGTTTTTT. Protein product: CASSQDRAPNEKLFF. The gene calls are TRBV5-4 and TRBJ1-4; 8 nucleotides match TRBD1. Per germline, CDR1 SGHNT and CDR2 YYREEE (reference sequence). Trimming took 4 bases from V and 5 from J; bases not matched to a gene: 7. The CDR3 is 15 residues long.

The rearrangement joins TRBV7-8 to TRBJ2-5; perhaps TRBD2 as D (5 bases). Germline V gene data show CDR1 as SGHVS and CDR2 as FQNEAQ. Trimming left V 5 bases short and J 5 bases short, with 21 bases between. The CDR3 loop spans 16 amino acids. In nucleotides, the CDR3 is TGTGCCAGCAGCCGAGTTTGGACTGAACCCCAGGAGACCCAGTACTTC. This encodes CASSRVWTEPQETQYF.

CDR3 coding DNA: TGTGCCAGCAGTTACAATGGGCCGGGACAGTACTATGGCTACACCTTC. Its translation: CASSYNGPGQYYGYTF. This sequence joins TRBV6-5 and TRBJ1-2, with TRBD1 matching 7 bases. The CDR3 extends over 16 amino acids. The germline gives CDR1 MNHEY, CDR2 SVGAGI. The ends lost 2 bases at V and 3 bases at J; junction bases unmatched: 9.

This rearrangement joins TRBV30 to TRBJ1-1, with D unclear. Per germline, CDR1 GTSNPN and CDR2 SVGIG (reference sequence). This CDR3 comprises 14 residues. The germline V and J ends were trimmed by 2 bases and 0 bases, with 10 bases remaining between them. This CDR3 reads CAWSSRRVNTEAFF. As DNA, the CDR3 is TGTGCCTGGAGTTCAAGGAGAGTGAACACTGAAGCTTTCTTT.

This CDR3 reads CASSLVRGTQYF. The CDR3, as DNA: TGTGCCAGCAGCTTGGTTCGGGGGACCCAGTACTTC. The chain links TRBV7-2 to TRBJ2-5, with a possible D match to TRBD2 (5 bases). The germline V gene has CDR1 SGHTA and CDR2 FQGNSA. The germline V and J ends were trimmed by 3 bases and 7 bases, with 9 bases remaining between them. CDR3 length: 12 residues.

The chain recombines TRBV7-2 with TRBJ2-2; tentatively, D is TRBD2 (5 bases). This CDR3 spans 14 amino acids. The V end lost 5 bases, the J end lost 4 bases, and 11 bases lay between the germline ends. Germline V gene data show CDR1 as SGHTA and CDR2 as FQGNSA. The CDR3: CASSPTSGTGELFF. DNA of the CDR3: TGTGCCAGCAGCCCAACTAGTGGCACCGGGGAGCTGTTTTTT.

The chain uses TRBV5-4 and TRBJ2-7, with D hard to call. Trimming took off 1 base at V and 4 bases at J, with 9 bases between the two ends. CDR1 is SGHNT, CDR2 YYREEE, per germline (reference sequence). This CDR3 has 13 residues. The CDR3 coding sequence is TGTGCCAGCAGCTTGAACTTGCGGTACGAGCAGTACTTC. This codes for CASSLNLRYEQYF. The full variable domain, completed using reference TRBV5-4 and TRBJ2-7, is ETGVTQSPTHLIKTRGQQVTLRCSSQSGHNTVSWYQQALGQGPQFIFQYYREEENGRGNFPPRFSGLQFPNYSSELNVNALELDDSALYLCASSLNLRYEQYFGPGTRLTVT.

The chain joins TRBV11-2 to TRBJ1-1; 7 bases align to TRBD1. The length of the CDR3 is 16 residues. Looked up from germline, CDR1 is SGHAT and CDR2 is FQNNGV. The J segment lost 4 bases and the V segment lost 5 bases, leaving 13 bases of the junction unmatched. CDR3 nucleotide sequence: TGTGCCAGCAGCCCCGTATCCCCAGGGGGGAGCACTGAAGCTTTCTTT. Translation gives CASSPVSPGGSTEAFF.

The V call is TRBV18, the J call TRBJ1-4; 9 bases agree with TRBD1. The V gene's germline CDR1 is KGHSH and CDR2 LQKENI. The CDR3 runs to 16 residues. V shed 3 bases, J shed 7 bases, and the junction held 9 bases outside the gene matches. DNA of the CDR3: TGTGCCAGCTCACCCAAAGGCCCGACAGGGGGTGAAAAACTGTTTTTT. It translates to CASSPKGPTGGEKLFF.

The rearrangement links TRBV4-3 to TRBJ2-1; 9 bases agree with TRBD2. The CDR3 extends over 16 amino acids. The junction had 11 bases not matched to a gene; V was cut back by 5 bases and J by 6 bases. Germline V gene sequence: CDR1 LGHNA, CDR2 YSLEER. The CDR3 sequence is CASSEGASGAFNEQFF. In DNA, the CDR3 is TGCGCCAGCAGCGAGGGGGCTAGCGGGGCCTTCAATGAGCAGTTCTTC.

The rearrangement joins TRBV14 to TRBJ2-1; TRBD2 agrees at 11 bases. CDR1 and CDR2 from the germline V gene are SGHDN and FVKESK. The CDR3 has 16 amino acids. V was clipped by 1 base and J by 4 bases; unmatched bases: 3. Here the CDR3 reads CASSQGTSGGYNEQFF. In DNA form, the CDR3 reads TGTGCCAGCAGCCAAGGTACTAGCGGGGGATACAATGAGCAGTTCTTC.

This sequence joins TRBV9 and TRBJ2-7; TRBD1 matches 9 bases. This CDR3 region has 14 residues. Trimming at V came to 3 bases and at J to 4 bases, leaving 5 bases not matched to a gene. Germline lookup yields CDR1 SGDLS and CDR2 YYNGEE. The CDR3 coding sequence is TGTGCCAGCAGCGCGGGACAGGGTATGTACGAGCAGTACTTC. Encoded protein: CASSAGQGMYEQYF.

The CDR3 is CASSRGLASSYEQYF. DNA of the CDR3: TGTGCCAGCAGCCGAGGACTAGCGAGTTCCTACGAGCAGTACTTC. The chain has TRBV7-8 and TRBJ2-7, with 9 bases aligning to TRBD2. The CDR3 has 15 amino acids. Germline V gene data show CDR1 as SGHVS and CDR2 as FQNEAQ. Unmatched junction bases numbered 6, after V lost 5 bases and J lost 1 base. The full variable domain, rest sourced from reference TRBV7-8 and TRBJ2-7, is GAGVSQSPRYKVAKRGQDVALRCDPISGHVSLFWYQQALGQGPEFLTYFQNEAQLDKSGLPSDRFFAERPEGSVSTLKIQRTQQEDSAVYLCASSRGLASSYEQYFGPGTRLTVT.

The CDR3 region has the DNA TGTGCCAGCAGTTGGGGCGGGATTGGGGCCAACGTCCTGACTTTC. Translating it yields CASSWGGIGANVLTF. The chain links TRBV27 to TRBJ2-6; D possibly corresponds to TRBD2 (6 bases). There are 15 residues in the CDR3. V lost 4 bases to trimming and J lost 3 bases, with 10 bases between them. Germline CDR1 is MNHEY and CDR2 is SMNVEV (reference sequence).

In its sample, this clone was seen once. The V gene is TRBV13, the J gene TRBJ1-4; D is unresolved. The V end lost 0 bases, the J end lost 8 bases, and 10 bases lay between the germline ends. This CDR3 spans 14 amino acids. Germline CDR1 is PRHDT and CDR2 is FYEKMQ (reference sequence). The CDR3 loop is CASSLGGVREKLFF. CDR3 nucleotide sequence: TGTGCCAGCAGCTTAGGCGGGGTTAGGGAAAAACTGTTTTTT. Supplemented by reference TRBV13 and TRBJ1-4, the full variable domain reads AAGVIQSPRHLIKEKRETATLKCYPIPRHDTVYWYQQGPGQDPQFLISFYEKMQSDKGSIPDRFSAQQFSDYHSELNMSSLELGDSALYFCASSLGGVREKLFFGSGTQLSVL.

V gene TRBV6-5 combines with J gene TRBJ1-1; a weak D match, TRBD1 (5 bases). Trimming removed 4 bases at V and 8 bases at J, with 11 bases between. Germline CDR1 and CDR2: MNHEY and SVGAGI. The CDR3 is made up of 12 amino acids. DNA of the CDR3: TGTGCCAGCAGTTCCCCCAAGGGGGAAGCTTTCTTT. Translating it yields CASSSPKGEAFF.

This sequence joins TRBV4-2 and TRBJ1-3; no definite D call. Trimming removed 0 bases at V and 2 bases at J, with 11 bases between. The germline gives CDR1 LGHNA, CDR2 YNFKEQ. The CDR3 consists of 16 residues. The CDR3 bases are TGTGCCAGCAGCCAAGATGAGGTCCTTACTGGAAACACCATATATTTT. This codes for CASSQDEVLTGNTIYF.

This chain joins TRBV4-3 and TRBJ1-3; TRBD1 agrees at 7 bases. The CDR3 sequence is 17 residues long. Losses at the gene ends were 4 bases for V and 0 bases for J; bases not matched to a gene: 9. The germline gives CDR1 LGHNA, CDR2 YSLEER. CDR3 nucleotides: TGCGCCAGCAGCCTCAACAGGGACAGCATCTCTGGAAACACCATATATTTT. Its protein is CASSLNRDSISGNTIYF.

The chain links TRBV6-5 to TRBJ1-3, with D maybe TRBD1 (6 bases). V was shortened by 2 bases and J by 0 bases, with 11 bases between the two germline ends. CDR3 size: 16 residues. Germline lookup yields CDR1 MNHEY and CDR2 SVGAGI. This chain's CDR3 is CASSYGQGISGNTIYF. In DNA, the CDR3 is TGTGCCAGCAGTTACGGTCAGGGGATCTCTGGAAACACCATATATTTT.